This paragraph reports one TCR beta chain. Its cognate antigen is unknown. The study ran its PCR with 60 Vbeta and 13 Jbeta primers. Using immunoSEQ multiplex PCR, the repertoire was profiled, and TCRdb retains in-frame clones only, with some absent. The profile covers about 300,000 clones, with 86% appearing a single time and around 4% taken by the ten largest. This sample was included in a study of cytomegalovirus exposure and HLA in healthy donors. This CDR3 has 16 residues. CDR1 SGHRS and CDR2 YFSETQ come from the germline V gene. The ends lost 6 bases at V and 7 bases at J; junction bases unmatched: 9. Study-wide findings and caveats: Within an earlier analysis, most TCR beta V segments proved productive either about 87% or about 30% of the time.

V gene TRBV5-1 combines with J gene TRBJ2-2, with TRBD2 identical over 13 bases. The clonotype originates from a man aged 35 to 55 in good health and CMV-seropositive. Input material: PBMCs. The CDR3 here is CASTGLAGALDGELFF. The CDR3, as DNA: TGCGCCAGCACCGGACTAGCGGGAGCCCTGGACGGGGAGCTGTTTTTT.